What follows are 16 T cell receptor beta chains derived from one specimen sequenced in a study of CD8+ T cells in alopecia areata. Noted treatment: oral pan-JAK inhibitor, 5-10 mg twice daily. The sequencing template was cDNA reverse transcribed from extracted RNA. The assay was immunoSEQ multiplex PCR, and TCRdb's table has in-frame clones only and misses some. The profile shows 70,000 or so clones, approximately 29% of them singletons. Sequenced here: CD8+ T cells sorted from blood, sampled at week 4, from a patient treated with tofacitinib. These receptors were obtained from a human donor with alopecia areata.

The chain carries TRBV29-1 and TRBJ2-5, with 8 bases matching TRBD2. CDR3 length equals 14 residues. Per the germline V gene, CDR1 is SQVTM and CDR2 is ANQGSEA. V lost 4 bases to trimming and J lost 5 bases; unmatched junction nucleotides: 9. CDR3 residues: CSVVGGGSGETQYF. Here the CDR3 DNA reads TGCAGCGTTGTTGGCGGGGGGAGTGGGGAGACCCAGTACTTC.

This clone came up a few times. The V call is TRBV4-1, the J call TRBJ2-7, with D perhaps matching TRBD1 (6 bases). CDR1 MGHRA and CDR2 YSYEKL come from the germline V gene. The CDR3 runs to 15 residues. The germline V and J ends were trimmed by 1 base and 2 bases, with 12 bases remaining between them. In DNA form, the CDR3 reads TGCGCCAGCAGCCAAGGGACAGCAGATCCCTACGAGCAGTACTTC. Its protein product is CASSQGTADPYEQYF.

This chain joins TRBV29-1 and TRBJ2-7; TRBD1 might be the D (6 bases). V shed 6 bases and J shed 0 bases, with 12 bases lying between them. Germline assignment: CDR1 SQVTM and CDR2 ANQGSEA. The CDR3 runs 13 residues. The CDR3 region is CSVLTGSSYEQYF. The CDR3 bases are TGCAGCGTCCTGACAGGCAGCTCCTACGAGCAGTACTTC.

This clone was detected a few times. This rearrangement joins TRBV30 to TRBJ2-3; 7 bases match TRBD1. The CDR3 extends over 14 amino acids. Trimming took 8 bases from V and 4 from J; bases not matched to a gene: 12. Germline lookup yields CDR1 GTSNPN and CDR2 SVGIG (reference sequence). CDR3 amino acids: CASSDGQDADTQYF. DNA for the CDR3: TGTGCCAGCAGTGACGGACAGGACGCAGATACGCAGTATTTT.

The CDR3 region has the DNA TGTGCCAGCAGCGTAGTGGGGGGAGCTAATGAAAAACTGTTTTTT. This sequence encodes CASSVVGGANEKLFF. The gene calls are TRBV9 and TRBJ1-4; D is possibly TRBD1 (5 bases). Germline loops: CDR1 SGDLS, CDR2 YYNGEE. V was cut by 0 bases and J by 3 bases, with 9 bases left in between. This CDR3 spans 15 amino acids.

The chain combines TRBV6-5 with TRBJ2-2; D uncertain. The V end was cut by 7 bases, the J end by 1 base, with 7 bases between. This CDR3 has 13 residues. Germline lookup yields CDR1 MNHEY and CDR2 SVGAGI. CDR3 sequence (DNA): TGTGCCAGCACGGGCGGGAACACCGGGGAGCTGTTTTTT. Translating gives CASTGGNTGELFF.

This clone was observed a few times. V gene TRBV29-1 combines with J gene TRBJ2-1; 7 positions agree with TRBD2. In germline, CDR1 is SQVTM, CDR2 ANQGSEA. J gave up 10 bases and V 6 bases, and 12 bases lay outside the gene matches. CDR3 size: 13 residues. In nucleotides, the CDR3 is TGCAGCGTGGAACTCGCGCGGGAGAACGAGCAGTTCTTC. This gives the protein CSVELARENEQFF.

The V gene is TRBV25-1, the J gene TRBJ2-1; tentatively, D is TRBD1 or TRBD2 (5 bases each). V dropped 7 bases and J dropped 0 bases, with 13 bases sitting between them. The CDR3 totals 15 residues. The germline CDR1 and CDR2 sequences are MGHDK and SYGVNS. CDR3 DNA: TGTGCCAGCACTGCGTGGGGGAGCTCCTACAATGAGCAGTTCTTC. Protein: CASTAWGSSYNEQFF.

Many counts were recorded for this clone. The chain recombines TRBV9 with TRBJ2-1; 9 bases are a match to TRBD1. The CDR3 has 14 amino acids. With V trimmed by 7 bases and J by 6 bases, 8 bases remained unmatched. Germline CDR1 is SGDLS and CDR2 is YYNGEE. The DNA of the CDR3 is TGTGCCAGCTTAGGGACAGGGTTTTTCAATGAGCAGTTCTTC. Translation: CASLGTGFFNEQFF.

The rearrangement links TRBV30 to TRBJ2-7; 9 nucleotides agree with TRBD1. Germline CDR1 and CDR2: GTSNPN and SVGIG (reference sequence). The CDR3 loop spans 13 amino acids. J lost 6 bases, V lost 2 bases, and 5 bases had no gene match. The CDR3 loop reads CAWSPGTGSEQYF. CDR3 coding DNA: TGTGCCTGGAGTCCCGGGACAGGGTCCGAGCAGTACTTC.

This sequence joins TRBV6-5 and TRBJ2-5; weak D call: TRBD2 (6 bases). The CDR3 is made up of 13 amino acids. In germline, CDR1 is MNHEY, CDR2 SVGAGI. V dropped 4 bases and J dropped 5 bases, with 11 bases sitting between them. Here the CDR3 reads CASSFRGWETQYF. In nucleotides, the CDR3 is TGTGCCAGCAGTTTTCGGGGGTGGGAGACCCAGTACTTC.

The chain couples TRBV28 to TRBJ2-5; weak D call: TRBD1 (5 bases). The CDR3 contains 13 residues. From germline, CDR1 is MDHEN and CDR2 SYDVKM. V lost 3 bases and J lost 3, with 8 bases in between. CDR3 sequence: CASSFGAEETQYF. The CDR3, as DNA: TGTGCCAGCAGTTTTGGGGCCGAAGAGACCCAGTACTTC.

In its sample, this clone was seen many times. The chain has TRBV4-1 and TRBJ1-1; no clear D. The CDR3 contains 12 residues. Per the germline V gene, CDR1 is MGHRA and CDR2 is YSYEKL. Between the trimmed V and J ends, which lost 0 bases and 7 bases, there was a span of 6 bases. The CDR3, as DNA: TGCGCCAGCAGCCAAGATCGAGTTGAAGCTTTCTTT. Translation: CASSQDRVEAFF.

In DNA form, the CDR3 reads TGTGCCAGCAGTTTAAGGCGCTACGAGCAGTACTTC. Its translation is CASSLRRYEQYF. The gene calls are TRBV28 and TRBJ2-5; D uncertain. The end of the DNA aligns better with TRBJ2-7, so the J call may be wrong. Germline lookup yields CDR1 MDHEN and CDR2 SYDVKM. The CDR3 sequence is 12 residues long.

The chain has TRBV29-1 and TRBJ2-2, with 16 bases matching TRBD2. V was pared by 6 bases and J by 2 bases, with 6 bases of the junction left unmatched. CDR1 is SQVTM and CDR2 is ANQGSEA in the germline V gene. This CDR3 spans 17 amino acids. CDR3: CSVAGTSGRVNTGELFF. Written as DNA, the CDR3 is TGCAGCGTCGCCGGGACTAGCGGGAGGGTAAACACCGGGGAGCTGTTTTTT.

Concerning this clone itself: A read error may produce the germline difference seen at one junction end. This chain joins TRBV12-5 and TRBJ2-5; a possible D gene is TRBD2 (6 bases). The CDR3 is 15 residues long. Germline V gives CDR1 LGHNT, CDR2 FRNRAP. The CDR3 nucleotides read TGTGCTAGTGCTTTGGGGGGTCCGGGAGTGGAGACCCAGTACTTC. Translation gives CASALGGPGVETQYF.